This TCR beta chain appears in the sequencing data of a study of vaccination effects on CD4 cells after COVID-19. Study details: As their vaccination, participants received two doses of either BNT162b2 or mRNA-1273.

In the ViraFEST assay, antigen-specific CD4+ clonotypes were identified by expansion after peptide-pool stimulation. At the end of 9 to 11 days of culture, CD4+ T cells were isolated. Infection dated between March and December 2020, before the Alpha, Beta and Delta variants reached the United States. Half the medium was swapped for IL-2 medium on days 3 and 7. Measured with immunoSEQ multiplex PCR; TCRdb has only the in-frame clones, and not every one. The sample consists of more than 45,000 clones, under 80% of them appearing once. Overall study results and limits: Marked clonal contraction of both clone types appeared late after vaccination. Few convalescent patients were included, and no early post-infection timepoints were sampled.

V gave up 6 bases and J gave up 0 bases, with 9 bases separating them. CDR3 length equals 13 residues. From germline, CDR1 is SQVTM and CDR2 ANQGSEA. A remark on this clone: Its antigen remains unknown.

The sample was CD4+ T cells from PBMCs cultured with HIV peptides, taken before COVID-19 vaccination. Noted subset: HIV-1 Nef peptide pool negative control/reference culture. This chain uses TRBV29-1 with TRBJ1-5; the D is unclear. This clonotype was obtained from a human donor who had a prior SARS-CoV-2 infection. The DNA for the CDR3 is TGCAGCGTAGCTAGGGATAGCAATCAGCCCCAGCATTTT. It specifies CSVARDSNQPQHF.